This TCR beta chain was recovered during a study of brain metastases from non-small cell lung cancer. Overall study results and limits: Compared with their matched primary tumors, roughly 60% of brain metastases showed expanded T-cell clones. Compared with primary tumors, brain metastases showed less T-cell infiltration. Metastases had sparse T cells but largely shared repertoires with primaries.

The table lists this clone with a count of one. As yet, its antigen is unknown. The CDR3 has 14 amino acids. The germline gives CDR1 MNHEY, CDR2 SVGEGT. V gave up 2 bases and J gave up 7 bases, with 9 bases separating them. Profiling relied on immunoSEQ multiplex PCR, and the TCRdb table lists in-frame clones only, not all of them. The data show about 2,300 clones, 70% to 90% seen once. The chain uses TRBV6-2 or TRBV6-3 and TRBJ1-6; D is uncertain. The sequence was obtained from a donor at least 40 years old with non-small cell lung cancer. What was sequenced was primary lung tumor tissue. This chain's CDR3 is CASSYPRGNSPLHF. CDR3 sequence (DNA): TGTGCCAGCAGTTACCCAAGAGGGAATTCACCCCTCCACTTT.